The present T cell receptor beta chain was sequenced within a study of cytomegalovirus exposure and HLA in healthy donors. At the level of the study: The 120 or so validation repertoires and the approximately 670 first-cohort repertoires shared a platform, a later analysis reported. Notes on the study in general: The study recorded around 160 TCR beta chains that were cytomegalovirus-associated. Rarity characterized most TCR sequences, yet some public TCRs appeared in many donors. A few chains tied to CMV proved CMV antigen-specific in vitro.

Sequencing was performed with immunoSEQ multiplex PCR; in TCRdb, only in-frame clones are kept and a portion is missing. The sample yields 90,000 to 150,000 clones, 88% seen once. About this clone itself: Antigen: not known.

Germline CDR1 SGHRS, CDR2 YFSETQ. Trimming cost V 0 bases and J 3 bases, with 9 bases left between them. The CDR3 covers 14 residues. The chain joins TRBV5-1 to TRBJ1-2; tentative D call: TRBD1 (5 bases). The receptor was isolated from a woman aged 18-29 years in good health and CMV-seropositive. Source material: PBMCs. CDR3 loop: CASSLGGRDYGYTF. The CDR3 DNA is TGCGCCAGCAGCTTGGGGGGCAGGGACTATGGCTACACCTTC.